The entry that follows covers one T cell receptor beta chain sequence. The antigen remains unidentified. The data were taken from a study of T cell repertoires in cytomegalovirus infection. Study-wide background: HLA-C-restricted CMV epitopes, recently identified, and well-studied HLA-B-restricted ones were used by the study. Carrying CMV and the relevant HLA type showed in public TCR beta signatures.

TCRdb processed the reads anew with MiXCR; each CDR3 protein has one entry. The sample has hundreds of thousands of distinct CDR3 sequences; about a third are singletons. V was shortened by 0 bases and J by 9 bases, with 14 bases between the two germline ends. This CDR3 has 14 residues. Germline CDR1 reads MNHNY; CDR2 reads SVGAGI (reference sequence). Study-level points and caveats: Cumulative public TCR beta family frequency identified CMV carriers with the relevant HLA.

The receptor's source is a human donor in good health (CMV status not recorded). Some clones in this sample may be carry-over from other donors' samples. Sequencing was performed on cultured CD8+ T cells from PBMCs, taken from culture after CMV antigen stimulation. The V gene is TRBV6-6, the J gene TRBJ1-2, with a weak D call TRBD1 (5 bases). The CDR3 DNA follows: TGTGCCAGCAGTTACTCAGGGCAGGGCCCCAGCTACACCTTC. This codes for CASSYSGQGPSYTF.